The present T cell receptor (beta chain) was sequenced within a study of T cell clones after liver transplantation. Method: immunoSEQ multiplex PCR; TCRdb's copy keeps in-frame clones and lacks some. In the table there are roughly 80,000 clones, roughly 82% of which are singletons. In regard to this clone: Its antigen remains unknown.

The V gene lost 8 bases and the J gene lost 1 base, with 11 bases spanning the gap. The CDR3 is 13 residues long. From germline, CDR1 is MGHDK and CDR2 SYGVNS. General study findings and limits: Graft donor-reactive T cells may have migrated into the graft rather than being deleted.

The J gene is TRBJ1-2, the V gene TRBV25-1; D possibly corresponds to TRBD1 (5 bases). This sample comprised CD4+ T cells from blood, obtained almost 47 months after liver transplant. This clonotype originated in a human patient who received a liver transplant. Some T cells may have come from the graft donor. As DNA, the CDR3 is TGTGCCAGCCTATGGGACGTTAACTATGGCTACACCTTC. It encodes CASLWDVNYGYTF.